In this sample, the clone carrying this T cell receptor (beta chain) turned up a few times. The data stem from a study of T cells in Graves' hyperthyroidism and ophthalmopathy. Authors of the study amplified TCR beta CDR3 regions from RNA transcripts. First-round RT-PCR with HTBI primers amplified the TCR CDR3 region. One entry per CDR3 protein results from TCRdb running MiXCR on the multiplex PCR reads. The sample includes roughly 740,000 distinct CDR3 sequences, about a sixth of them seen just once. The V and J ends lost 7 bases and 4 bases, in that order; junction bases with no gene match: 12. The CDR3 is made up of 16 amino acids.

This clonotype originated in a man between 18 and 29 years old with Graves' hyperthyroidism. The sequenced sample was blood. The rearrangement joins TRBV12-3 or TRBV12-4 to TRBJ2-1; 8 bases map to TRBD2. Here the CDR3 DNA reads TGTGCCAGCACCGAAGCCGGGACTAGGAGTTACAATGAGCAGTTCTTC. The encoded protein is CASTEAGTRSYNEQFF.